This T cell receptor beta chain was captured in a study of cytomegalovirus exposure and HLA in healthy donors. Study results and limitations: The investigators catalogued 180 or so TCR beta chains as cytomegalovirus-associated. Donor immune exposure was known only as CMV serostatus. By a later analysis, the bulk of CMV-associated TCR beta chains appeared HLA-restricted.

These donors, healthy bone marrow donors, were studied. The CDR3 totals 16 residues. Germline V lookup: CDR1 SEHNR, CDR2 FQNEAQ (reference sequence). As to this clone: Its specificity is not known. Germline and junction disagree at one end, which may indicate a read error.

The PCR made use of 60 Vbeta and 13 Jbeta primers. Sequencing used immunoSEQ multiplex PCR; TCRdb keeps in-frame clones, though not all of them. The sample holds about 200,000 clones, around 75% seen once. The TCR comes from a male donor in good health and CMV-seropositive. Sample: PBMCs. The chain combines TRBV7-9 with TRBJ1-3; D gene unclear. In nucleotides, the CDR3 is TGTTCCAGCAGCTTAGGTCGCACAGCCTGGGCGAACACCATATATTTT. Encoded protein: CSSSLGRTAWANTIYF.